This T cell receptor (beta chain) stems from a study of early stage breast cancer tumors. For this clone: As yet, its antigen is unknown.

Points from the study as a whole: Tumors had approximately 2.5-fold higher T cell density and higher clonality than adjacent normal breast tissue.

Sequenced by immunoSEQ multiplex PCR; TCRdb stores in-frame clones only, minus some. The sample lists about 11,000 clones, about 78% occurring once. Trimming shortened V by 0 bases and J by 1 base, and 8 bases separated the two germline ends. This CDR3 has 15 residues. Germline V CDR1 and CDR2: MNHEY, SMNVEV (reference sequence). Sequencing input: breast tumor tissue. The chain couples TRBV27 to TRBJ2-3; unclear D gene. The origin of this receptor is a person in their 40s with breast cancer. CDR3 DNA: TGTGCCAGCAGTTTATCCTTTTATGGCACAGATACGCAGTATTTT. As protein: CASSLSFYGTDTQYF.